This entry features one T cell receptor (beta chain) sequence. The data were taken from a study of blood T cell repertoires in COVID-19. In the study overall: Specimens from acute and convalescent COVID-19 originated in the United States, Italy and Spain. Nucleic acid was either cDNA or gDNA, and it came from T cells, B-cell-depleted T cells, or PBMCs.

Trimming took off 4 bases at V and 4 bases at J, with 11 bases between the two ends. This CDR3 spans 14 amino acids. Germline values: CDR1 SGDLS, CDR2 YYNGEE. Sequenced by immunoSEQ multiplex PCR; TCRdb stores in-frame clones only, minus some. This repertoire shows over 150,000 clones, around nine tenths found once; its top ten account for 2.5% to 3%. The clonotype originates from a woman at least 80 years old with COVID-19, enrolled during active disease. The rearrangement uses TRBV9 and TRBJ2-2; D is unclear. The sequenced material came from peripheral blood. Written as DNA, the CDR3 is TGTGCCAGCAGCTCTCGTTCTAGCACCGGGGAGCTGTTTTTT. It specifies CASSSRSSTGELFF.